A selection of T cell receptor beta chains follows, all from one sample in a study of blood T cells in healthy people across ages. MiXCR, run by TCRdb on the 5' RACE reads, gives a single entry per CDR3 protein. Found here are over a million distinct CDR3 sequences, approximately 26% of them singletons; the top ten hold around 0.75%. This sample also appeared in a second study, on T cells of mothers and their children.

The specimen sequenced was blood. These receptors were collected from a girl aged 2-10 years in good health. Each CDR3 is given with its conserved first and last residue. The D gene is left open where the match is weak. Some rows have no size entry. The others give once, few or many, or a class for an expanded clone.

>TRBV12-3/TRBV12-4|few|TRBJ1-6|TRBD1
CASSSGQAYSPLHF
TGTGCCAGCAGTTCCGGACAGGCATACTCACCCCTCCACTTT
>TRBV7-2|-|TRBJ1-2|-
CASSLGIISAPGYTF
TGTGCCAGCAGCTTAGGGATAATCAGTGCTCCTGGCTACACCTTC
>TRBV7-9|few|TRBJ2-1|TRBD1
CASSFRDRVNEQFF
TGTGCCAGCAGCTTCCGGGACAGGGTCAATGAGCAGTTCTTC
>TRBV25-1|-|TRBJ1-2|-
CASETPTGYYTF
TGTGCCAGCGAAACCCCAACAGGGTACTACACCTTC
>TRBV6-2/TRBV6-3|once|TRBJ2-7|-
CASSYAGSFTYEQYF
TGTGCCAGCAGTTACGCAGGGTCCTTCACCTACGAGCAGTACTTC
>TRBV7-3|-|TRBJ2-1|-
CASSLLPRGDEQFF
TGTGCCAGCAGCTTACTCCCAAGGGGGGATGAGCAGTTCTTC
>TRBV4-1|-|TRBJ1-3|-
CASSQTGAVGNTIYF
TGCGCCAGCAGCCAAACGGGGGCTGTGGGAAACACCATATATTTT
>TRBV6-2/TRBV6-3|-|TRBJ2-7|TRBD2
CASSYEAGRSYEQYF
TGTGCCAGCAGTTACGAGGCCGGGAGGAGCTACGAGCAGTACTTC
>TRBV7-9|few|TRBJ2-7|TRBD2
CASSSLGGSPYEQYF
TGTGCCAGCAGCTCCCTGGGGGGGTCCCCCTACGAGCAGTACTTC
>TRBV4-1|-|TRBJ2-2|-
CASSQDWNTGELFF
TGCGCCAGCAGCCAAGACTGGAACACCGGGGAGCTGTTTTTT
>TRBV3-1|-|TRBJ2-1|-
CASSQDPAGKGSYNEQFF
TGTGCCAGCAGCCAAGACCCGGCCGGGAAGGGGTCCTACAATGAGCAGTTCTTC
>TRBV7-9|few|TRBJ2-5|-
CASSLKRAEETQYF
TGTGCCAGCAGCTTGAAACGGGCAGAAGAGACCCAGTACTTC
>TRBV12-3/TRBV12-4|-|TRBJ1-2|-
CASSLGKVGGSYGYTF
TGTGCCAGCAGTTTGGGGAAGGTCGGGGGATCCTATGGCTACACCTTC
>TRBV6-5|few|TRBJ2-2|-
CASSYSITGELFF
TGTGCCAGCAGTTACTCGATAACCGGGGAGCTGTTTTTT
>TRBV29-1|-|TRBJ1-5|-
CSVVTEGQPQHF
TGCAGCGTTGTCACGGAAGGTCAGCCCCAGCATTTT
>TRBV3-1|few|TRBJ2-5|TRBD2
CASSQDQAGGLQETQYF
TGTGCCAGCAGCCAAGATCAAGCGGGAGGGCTTCAAGAGACCCAGTACTTC
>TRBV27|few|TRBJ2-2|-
CASSPPQAANTGELFF
TGTGCCAGCAGTCCTCCACAGGCGGCGAACACCGGGGAGCTGTTTTTT
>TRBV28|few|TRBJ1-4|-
CASSSPTGTNEKLFF
TGTGCCAGCAGTTCCCCCACGGGAACAAATGAAAAACTGTTTTTT
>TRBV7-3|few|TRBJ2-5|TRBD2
CASSSSTAGAETQYF
TGTGCCAGCAGCTCCTCTACTGCGGGAGCAGAGACCCAGTACTTC
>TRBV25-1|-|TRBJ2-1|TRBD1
CASSPRTGIKSVNEQFF
TGTGCCAGCAGTCCTCGGACAGGCATAAAGTCCGTTAATGAGCAGTTCTTC
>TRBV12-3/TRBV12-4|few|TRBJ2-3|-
CASSPDSGRWADTQYF
TGTGCCAGCAGTCCTGATTCGGGGCGTTGGGCGGATACGCAGTATTTT
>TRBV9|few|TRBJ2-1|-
CASSAGGEQFF
TGTGCCAGCAGCGCAGGGGGGGAGCAGTTCTTC
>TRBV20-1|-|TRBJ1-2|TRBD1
CSAPLTGERHGYSF
TGCAGTGCTCCCCTCACAGGGGAGAGGCATGGCTACTCCTTC
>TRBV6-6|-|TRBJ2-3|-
CASSYSAQGQRADTQYF
TGTGCCAGCAGTTACTCGGCTCAGGGCCAGCGAGCAGATACGCAGTATTTT
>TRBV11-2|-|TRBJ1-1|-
CASSLGSQTIMNTEAFF
TGTGCCAGCAGCTTAGGGTCGCAGACAATCATGAACACTGAAGCTTTCTTT
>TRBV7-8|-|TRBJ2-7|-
CASRSYQGPSYEQYF
TGTGCCAGCAGATCCTATCAAGGACCCTCCTACGAGCAGTACTTC
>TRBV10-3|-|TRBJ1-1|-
CAISNTRRAEAFF
TGTGCCATCAGCAATACCCGGCGGGCTGAAGCTTTCTTT
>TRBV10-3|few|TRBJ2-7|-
CAIKETKLGYEQYF
TGTGCCATCAAAGAAACTAAACTCGGCTACGAGCAGTACTTC
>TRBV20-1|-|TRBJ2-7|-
CSAKLVTPGQGEQYF
TGCAGTGCTAAACTAGTTACCCCAGGGCAGGGCGAGCAGTACTTC
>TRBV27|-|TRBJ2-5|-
CASSLYQGSYERYF
TGTGCCAGCAGTTTATACCAGGGGTCCTACGAGCGGTACTTC
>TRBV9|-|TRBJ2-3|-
CASSALPRWTDTQYF
TGTGCCAGCAGCGCCCTACCACGGTGGACAGATACGCAGTATTTT
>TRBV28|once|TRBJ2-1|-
CASRWRGGSYNAQFF
TGTGCCAGCCGATGGCGCGGGGGCTCCTACAATGCGCAGTTCTTC
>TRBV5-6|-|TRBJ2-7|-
CASSLIAETYEQYF
TGTGCCAGCAGCTTGATCGCCGAAACCTACGAGCAGTACTTC
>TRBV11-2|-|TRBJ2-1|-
CASILTGPNEQFF
TGTGCCAGCATCCTGACAGGTCCTAATGAGCAGTTCTTC
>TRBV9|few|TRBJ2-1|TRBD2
CASSEAGVTCNEQFF
TGTGCCAGCAGCGAAGCGGGGGTCACCTGCAATGAGCAGTTCTTC
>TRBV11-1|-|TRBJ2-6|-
CASSSHSSGANALTF
TGTGCCAGCAGCTCTCACAGCTCTGGGGCCAACGCCCTGACTTTC
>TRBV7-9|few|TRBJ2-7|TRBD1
CASSAGTVISYEQYF
TGTGCCAGCAGCGCCGGGACAGTAATCTCCTACGAGCAGTACTTC
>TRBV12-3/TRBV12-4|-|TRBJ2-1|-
CASSYTGLSYNEQFF
TGTGCCAGCAGTTATACAGGACTTAGCTACAATGAGCAGTTCTTC
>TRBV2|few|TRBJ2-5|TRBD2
CASSDSGQETQYF
TGTGCCAGCAGTGATAGCGGGCAAGAGACCCAGTACTTC
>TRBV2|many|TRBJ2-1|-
CASSESGRAVRHNEQFF
TGTGCCAGCAGTGAATCGGGTCGGGCGGTACGACACAATGAGCAGTTCTTC
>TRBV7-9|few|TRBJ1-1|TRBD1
CASSLLGDRAEAFF
TGTGCCAGCAGCTTATTGGGCGACAGGGCTGAAGCTTTCTTT
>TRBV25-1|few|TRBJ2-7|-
CASSLTFLEQYF
TGTGCCAGCAGCCTTACTTTCCTCGAGCAGTACTTC
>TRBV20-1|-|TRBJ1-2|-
CSDIPDREIYGYTF
TGCAGCGACATCCCGGACCGAGAGATCTATGGCTACACCTTC
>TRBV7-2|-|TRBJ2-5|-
CASSLIRRVQETQYF
TGTGCCAGCAGTCTTATCCGTAGGGTCCAAGAGACCCAGTACTTC
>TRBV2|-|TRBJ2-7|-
CASSRDKVEQYF
TGTGCCAGCAGTCGGGACAAGGTCGAGCAGTACTTC
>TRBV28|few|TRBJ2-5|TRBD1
CASTYRGETQYF
TGTGCCAGCACCTACAGGGGAGAGACCCAGTACTTC
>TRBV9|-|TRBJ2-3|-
CASSVASRGGDTQYF
TGTGCCAGCAGCGTAGCTAGTAGGGGCGGAGATACGCAGTATTTT
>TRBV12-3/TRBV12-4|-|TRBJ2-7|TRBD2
CASSVGLAAYEQYF
TGTGCCAGCAGCGTGGGACTAGCGGCCTACGAGCAGTACTTC
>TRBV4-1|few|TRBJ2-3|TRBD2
CASSQDSREGRTQYF
TGCGCCAGCAGCCAAGATTCGCGGGAGGGCCGTACGCAGTATTTT
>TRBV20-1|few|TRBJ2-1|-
CSARPPRFNEQFF
TGCAGTGCTAGACCACCGCGGTTCAATGAGCAGTTCTTC
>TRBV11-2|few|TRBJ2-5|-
CASSLHSGDKETQYF
TGTGCCAGCAGCCTGCACAGTGGGGATAAGGAGACCCAGTACTTC